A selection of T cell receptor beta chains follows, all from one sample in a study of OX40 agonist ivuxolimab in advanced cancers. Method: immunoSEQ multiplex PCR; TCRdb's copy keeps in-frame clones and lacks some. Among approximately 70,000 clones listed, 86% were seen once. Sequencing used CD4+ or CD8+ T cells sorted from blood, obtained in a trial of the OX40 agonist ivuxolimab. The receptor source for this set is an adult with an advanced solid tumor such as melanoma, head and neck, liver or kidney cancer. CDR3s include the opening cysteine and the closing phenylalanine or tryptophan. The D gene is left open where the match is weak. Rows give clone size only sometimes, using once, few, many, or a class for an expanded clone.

CDR3nt: TGTGCCAGCAGCCCAACAGGGGTTTCCACCGGGGAGCTGTTTTTT
CDR3aa: CASSPTGVSTGELFF
abundance: NA
d_gene: TRBD1
j_gene: TRBJ2-2
v_gene: TRBV7-2

CDR3nt: TGCAGCGTTGCTGTACCGCTGCCTGCCTATGGCTACACCTTC
CDR3aa: CSVAVPLPAYGYTF
abundance: NA
d_gene: NA
j_gene: TRBJ1-2
v_gene: TRBV29-1

CDR3nt: TGTGCCAGCAGCCCAACAGGGGGCCACTACAATGAGCAGTTCTTC
CDR3aa: CASSPTGGHYNEQFF
abundance: NA
d_gene: TRBD1
j_gene: TRBJ2-1
v_gene: TRBV7-2

CDR3nt: TGCGCCAGCAGCTCCGCCCAGGGGGCGGCCACAGCTTTCTTT
CDR3aa: CASSSAQGAATAFF
abundance: NA
d_gene: TRBD1
j_gene: TRBJ1-1
v_gene: TRBV5-1

CDR3nt: TGTGCCAGCAGCTTAATTTCCCACAATGAGCAGTTCTTC
CDR3aa: CASSLISHNEQFF
abundance: NA
d_gene: NA
j_gene: TRBJ2-1
v_gene: TRBV7-2

CDR3nt: TGTGCCAGCAGCTACGGACAGGGAAACACCGGGGAGCTGTTTTTT
CDR3aa: CASSYGQGNTGELFF
abundance: NA
d_gene: TRBD1
j_gene: TRBJ2-2
v_gene: TRBV7-9

CDR3nt: TGTGCCAGCAGCTCCTATTTACGTACGCAGTATTTT
CDR3aa: CASSSYLRTQYF
abundance: NA
d_gene: NA
j_gene: TRBJ2-3
v_gene: TRBV5-5

CDR3nt: TGTGCCAGCAGCATAGGCCCAACTAATGAAAAACTGTTTTTT
CDR3aa: CASSIGPTNEKLFF
abundance: NA
d_gene: NA
j_gene: TRBJ1-4
v_gene: TRBV5-5

CDR3nt: TGCAGCGCCCAGGACGATATCCGGTCTGGGGCCAACGTCCTGACTTTC
CDR3aa: CSAQDDIRSGANVLTF
abundance: NA
d_gene: NA
j_gene: TRBJ2-6
v_gene: TRBV29-1

CDR3nt: TGCGCCAGCAGCCAAGAGGCCCGGCGAGGCTACACCTTC
CDR3aa: CASSQEARRGYTF
abundance: NA
d_gene: NA
j_gene: TRBJ1-2
v_gene: TRBV4-3

CDR3nt: TGTGCCAGTAGGCCGGGACAGGGGGATCTTAAACTGTTTTTT
CDR3aa: CASRPGQGDLKLFF
abundance: few
d_gene: TRBD1
j_gene: TRBJ1-4
v_gene: TRBV19

CDR3nt: TGTGCCAGGATAAAGCGGAAGCATGGCCAAGAGACCCAGTACTTC
CDR3aa: CARIKRKHGQETQYF
abundance: NA
d_gene: NA
j_gene: TRBJ2-5
v_gene: TRBV6-4

CDR3nt: TGTGCCAGCAGTTTATCCAGCTTTACTGTGTACTTAAATCAGCCCCAGCATTTT
CDR3aa: CASSLSSFTVYLNQPQHF
abundance: NA
d_gene: NA
j_gene: TRBJ1-5
v_gene: TRBV27

CDR3nt: TGTGCCAGCAGTTTGACAGGGGGGATTAGGGAAAAACTGTTTTTT
CDR3aa: CASSLTGGIREKLFF
abundance: NA
d_gene: TRBD1
j_gene: TRBJ1-4
v_gene: TRBV27

CDR3nt: TGTGCCAGCTTCCGATATGGTGGGGCCAACGTCCTGACTTTC
CDR3aa: CASFRYGGANVLTF
abundance: NA
d_gene: NA
j_gene: TRBJ2-6
v_gene: TRBV2

CDR3nt: TGTGCCAGCAGTTTATGGTCAGGGCTGCTCACCGGGGAGCTGTTTTTT
CDR3aa: CASSLWSGLLTGELFF
abundance: NA
d_gene: NA
j_gene: TRBJ2-2
v_gene: TRBV28

CDR3nt: TGTGCCAGCAGTGGGGGGGGACAGGGAAGTGGAGGCTACACCTTC
CDR3aa: CASSGGGQGSGGYTF
abundance: NA
d_gene: TRBD1
j_gene: TRBJ1-2
v_gene: TRBV2

CDR3nt: TGTGCCAGCAGCCTCAGGGCGTCTGAAGCTTTCTTT
CDR3aa: CASSLRASEAFF
abundance: NA
d_gene: NA
j_gene: TRBJ1-1
v_gene: TRBV11-3

CDR3nt: TGTGCCAGCAGCAAAGTCACGGAAAGCTCTGGAAACACCATATATTTT
CDR3aa: CASSKVTESSGNTIYF
abundance: NA
d_gene: NA
j_gene: TRBJ1-3
v_gene: TRBV21-1

CDR3nt: TGTGCCAGCAGCTTGGAACAGAACACTGAAGCTTTCTTT
CDR3aa: CASSLEQNTEAFF
abundance: NA
d_gene: NA
j_gene: TRBJ1-1
v_gene: TRBV5-6

CDR3nt: TGTGCCAGCAGCGGGACAGGGGGGAAAGAGACCCAGTACTTC
CDR3aa: CASSGTGGKETQYF
abundance: NA
d_gene: TRBD1
j_gene: TRBJ2-5
v_gene: TRBV6-5

CDR3nt: TGCGCCAGCAACCCTGGAGGGGCGGGCACTGAAGCTTTCTTT
CDR3aa: CASNPGGAGTEAFF
abundance: once
d_gene: NA
j_gene: TRBJ1-1
v_gene: TRBV5-1

CDR3nt: TGTGCCAGCAGCCAAGGACTTGGGGCGGGGTGGAAAAAACTGTTTTTT
CDR3aa: CASSQGLGAGWKKLFF
abundance: NA
d_gene: NA
j_gene: TRBJ1-4
v_gene: TRBV14

CDR3nt: TGTGCCAGCAGCCACGGGACTAGCCGGTATTTT
CDR3aa: CASSHGTSRYF
abundance: NA
d_gene: TRBD2
j_gene: TRBJ2-3
v_gene: TRBV14

CDR3nt: TGTGCCAGCTCTCAATCCGGACAGAACACTGAAGCTTTCTTT
CDR3aa: CASSQSGQNTEAFF
abundance: NA
d_gene: NA
j_gene: TRBJ1-1
v_gene: TRBV18

CDR3nt: TGTGCCAGCAGTTTCCGGGACCCCGGGGAGCTGTTTTTT
CDR3aa: CASSFRDPGELFF
abundance: NA
d_gene: NA
j_gene: TRBJ2-2
v_gene: TRBV27

CDR3nt: TGTGCCAGCTCACCGTCGGGTGCGACGACTTTTCCTCGGGTCACTGAAGCTTTCTTT
CDR3aa: CASSPSGATTFPRVTEAFF
abundance: NA
d_gene: NA
j_gene: TRBJ1-1
v_gene: TRBV18

CDR3nt: TGTGCCAGCATAGTTAGCGCTGAAGCTTTCTTT
CDR3aa: CASIVSAEAFF
abundance: NA
d_gene: NA
j_gene: TRBJ1-1
v_gene: TRBV2

CDR3nt: TGTGCCAGCAGCTCCGGACTAGCGGGGAGCGGAACAGATACGCAGTATTTT
CDR3aa: CASSSGLAGSGTDTQYF
abundance: NA
d_gene: TRBD2
j_gene: TRBJ2-3
v_gene: TRBV9

CDR3nt: TGTGCCAGCAGCTTGGGGGCTTTTAAATCTGAAGCTTTCTTT
CDR3aa: CASSLGAFKSEAFF
abundance: NA
d_gene: NA
j_gene: TRBJ1-1
v_gene: TRBV5-4

CDR3nt: TGTGCCAGCAGCGGCCTCCCCGGTGGCTCCTACAATGAGCAGTTCTTC
CDR3aa: CASSGLPGGSYNEQFF
abundance: NA
d_gene: NA
j_gene: TRBJ2-1
v_gene: TRBV9

CDR3nt: TGTGCCACATCCCAGGCCCCCTATGGCTACACCTTC
CDR3aa: CATSQAPYGYTF
abundance: once
d_gene: NA
j_gene: TRBJ1-2
v_gene: TRBV19

CDR3nt: TGCGCCAGCAGCCAACCGCCCTATCAGCCCCAGCATTTT
CDR3aa: CASSQPPYQPQHF
abundance: NA
d_gene: NA
j_gene: TRBJ1-5
v_gene: TRBV4-1

CDR3nt: TGTGCCAGCAGTGAAGTGGAGGGGGCGTGGACAGATACGCAGTATTTT
CDR3aa: CASSEVEGAWTDTQYF
abundance: once
d_gene: NA
j_gene: TRBJ2-3
v_gene: TRBV25-1

CDR3nt: TGTGCCAGCAGCTTCTCGACAGATTCAAATGGCTACACCTTC
CDR3aa: CASSFSTDSNGYTF
abundance: NA
d_gene: NA
j_gene: TRBJ1-2
v_gene: TRBV7-2

CDR3nt: TGTGCCAGCAGCTTAGGGGGCCTCTCTGGAAACACCATATATTTT
CDR3aa: CASSLGGLSGNTIYF
abundance: NA
d_gene: NA
j_gene: TRBJ1-3
v_gene: TRBV7-9

CDR3nt: TGTGCCAGCAGCAATGAGGGCCCGGATAGCAATCAGCCCCAGCATTTT
CDR3aa: CASSNEGPDSNQPQHF
abundance: NA
d_gene: NA
j_gene: TRBJ1-5
v_gene: TRBV21-1

CDR3nt: TGCGCCAGCAGCTCCAACCCTACTAGCGGGGGGGCCGGAGATACGCAGTATTTT
CDR3aa: CASSSNPTSGGAGDTQYF
abundance: NA
d_gene: TRBD2
j_gene: TRBJ2-3
v_gene: TRBV5-1

CDR3nt: TGTGCCAGCAGTGAGGGAGAGATTCAGCCCCAGCATTTT
CDR3aa: CASSEGEIQPQHF
abundance: NA
d_gene: NA
j_gene: TRBJ1-5
v_gene: TRBV2

CDR3nt: TGTGCCAGCAGCTTCGGAGACTATGGCTACACCTTC
CDR3aa: CASSFGDYGYTF
abundance: NA
d_gene: NA
j_gene: TRBJ1-2
v_gene: TRBV7-8

CDR3nt: TGTGCCAGCAGTTACGTAGGGGCCGGCTACACCTTC
CDR3aa: CASSYVGAGYTF
abundance: NA
d_gene: NA
j_gene: TRBJ1-2
v_gene: TRBV6-6

CDR3nt: TGTGCCAGCAGCGCCGACAGGGGGAGGGTGAACACCGGGGAGCTGTTTTTT
CDR3aa: CASSADRGRVNTGELFF
abundance: few
d_gene: TRBD1
j_gene: TRBJ2-2
v_gene: TRBV4-2